One sample yielded the 13 T cell receptor beta chains listed below, sequenced in a study of T cell changes during pregnancy in multiple sclerosis. Clones were read by immunoSEQ multiplex PCR, and TCRdb kept only the in-frame ones, dropping some. The sample has around 16,000 clones, roughly 84% seen once. The sequencing used CD8+ T cells from peripheral blood mononuclear cells, collected after pregnancy. Receptors originate from a female donor in good health, enrolled as a control in a pregnancy study.

V usage is TRBV15 and J usage is TRBJ1-1; 8 bases line up with TRBD1. This CDR3 has 14 amino acids. CDR1 and CDR2 (germline): LNHNV, YYDKDF (reference sequence). V trimming: 4 bases; J trimming: 6 bases; junction bases outside the gene matches: 7. CDR3 coding DNA: TGTGCCACCAGCACTGGACAGGGATTCGCTGAAGCTTTCTTT. Translation: CATSTGQGFAEAFF.

The chain links TRBV5-1 to TRBJ1-2, with D unresolved. This CDR3 is 14 amino acids long. V was pared by 0 bases and J by 0 bases, with 6 bases between. CDR1 SGHRS and CDR2 YFSETQ come from the germline V gene. CDR3 bases: TGCGCCAGCAGCTTGGATCCAGCTAACTATGGCTACACCTTC. As protein: CASSLDPANYGYTF.

The genes are TRBV6-5 and TRBJ1-5; no reliable D call. The V end lost 6 bases, the J end lost 4 bases, and 16 bases lay between the germline ends. Germline CDR1 MNHEY, CDR2 SVGAGI. The CDR3 has 15 amino acids. The CDR3: CASREDGSGNQPQHF. The CDR3 DNA follows: TGTGCCAGCAGGGAGGACGGGTCCGGGAATCAGCCCCAGCATTTT.

This clone has only a few counts. The chain uses TRBV9 and TRBJ1-4; tentative D call: TRBD1 (6 bases). Germline CDR1 and CDR2: SGDLS and YYNGEE. The germline V and J ends were trimmed by 4 bases and 3 bases, with 16 bases remaining between them. The CDR3 has 16 amino acids. CDR3 nucleotides: TGTGCCAGCAGCCCGAGCCCAAAGGGGGCTAATGAAAAACTGTTTTTT. It codes for CASSPSPKGANEKLFF.

The CDR3 here is CATEGENYGYTF. The DNA for the CDR3 is TGTGCCACCGAGGGAGAGAACTATGGCTACACCTTC. The chain uses TRBV6-6 and TRBJ1-2; D is unresolved. V lost 10 bases, J lost 2 bases, and 11 bases lay in between. This CDR3 spans 12 amino acids. CDR1 and CDR2 from the germline V gene are MNHNY and SVGAGI (reference sequence).

The gene calls are TRBV27 and TRBJ2-1; D perhaps matches TRBD2 (5 bases). There are 14 residues in the CDR3. Looked up from germline, CDR1 is MNHEY and CDR2 is SMNVEV (reference sequence). The V gene lost 5 bases and the J gene lost 0 bases, with 8 bases spanning the gap. The CDR3 spells CASSPGSSYNEQFF. The CDR3 nucleotides are TGTGCCAGCAGTCCGGGGAGCTCCTACAATGAGCAGTTCTTC.

The rearrangement links TRBV5-6 to TRBJ1-1; 7 nucleotides agree with TRBD1. The CDR3 runs 13 residues. The germline CDR1 and CDR2 sequences are SGHDT and YYEEEE. The trim removed 3 bases at V and 7 bases at J, leaving 6 bases unmatched. The CDR3 sequence: CASSSGGLIEAFF. CDR3 nucleotides: TGTGCCAGCAGCTCAGGGGGATTAATTGAAGCTTTCTTT.

The rearrangement links TRBV28 to TRBJ2-3; D possibly corresponds to TRBD2 (6 bases). The germline gives CDR1 MDHEN, CDR2 SYDVKM. Trimming left V 5 bases short and J 0 bases short, with 12 bases between. The CDR3 is made up of 15 amino acids. This CDR3 is CASSTSSVSTDTQYF. In DNA form, the CDR3 reads TGTGCCAGCAGTACTTCTAGCGTGAGCACAGATACGCAGTATTTT.

The V and J genes are TRBV15 and TRBJ1-5; unclear D gene. CDR3 length equals 15 residues. CDR1 is LNHNV and CDR2 is YYDKDF in the germline V gene (reference sequence). V was clipped by 0 bases and J by 0 bases, with 6 bases between them. CDR3 bases: TGTGCCACCAGCAGAGACAGGAATAGCAATCAGCCCCAGCATTTT. Its protein product is CATSRDRNSNQPQHF.

The gene calls are TRBV7-9 and TRBJ1-5; 8 bases are a match to TRBD1. J lost 4 bases, V lost 2 bases, and 1 base had no gene match. This CDR3 is 14 amino acids long. Germline CDR1 reads SEHNR; CDR2 reads FQNEAQ (reference sequence). This CDR3 reads CASSLTGGNQPQHF. The CDR3 coding sequence is TGTGCCAGCAGCTTAACAGGGGGGAATCAGCCCCAGCATTTT.

J is TRBJ2-7 and V is TRBV6-1; tentative D call: TRBD1 (6 bases). Germline V lookup: CDR1 MNHNS, CDR2 SASEGT. Trimming pared 0 bases from V and 3 bases from J, leaving 15 bases between. The CDR3 has 16 residues. CDR3 DNA: TGTGCCAGCAGTGAAGCGATCCAGGGGAGTAACTACGAGCAGTACTTC. Encoded protein: CASSEAIQGSNYEQYF.

This chain links TRBV6-4 with TRBJ2-1, with TRBD2 matching 12 bases. The J segment lost 8 bases and the V segment lost 8 bases, leaving 10 bases of the junction unmatched. Germline V gene data show CDR1 as MRHNA and CDR2 as SNTAGT. This CDR3 has 15 residues. The CDR3 region has the DNA TGTGCCAGCGCCCGACTAGCGGGAGAGCACTATGAGCAGTTCTTC. It codes for CASARLAGEHYEQFF.

This clone was picked up a small number of times. The V call is TRBV5-1, the J call TRBJ2-1, with TRBD1 matching over 7 bases. The CDR3 contains 15 residues. Germline assignment: CDR1 SGHRS and CDR2 YFSETQ. J was trimmed by 0 bases and V by 3 bases; bases with no gene match: 3. CDR3 DNA: TGCGCCAGCAGCTCCGGGACAGACTCCTACAATGAGCAGTTCTTC. Translated, it gives CASSSGTDSYNEQFF.